These 6 T cell receptor beta chains came from one sample sequenced in a study of shared clonotypes between healthy human individuals. Assay: immunoSEQ multiplex PCR; the TCRdb copy retains only in-frame clones and omits some. Among over a million clones listed, approximately 98.5% were seen once. The sequencing input was naive CD4+ T cells sorted from blood. Subset of the sample: CD45RA+ positively selected. These receptors all come from a man aged 30 to 45 in good health.

In regard to this clone: Additional DNA sequences in this sample encode the identical CDR3. The V call is TRBV18, the J call TRBJ1-5; 7 nucleotides match TRBD1. The germline CDR1 and CDR2 sequences are KGHSH and LQKENI. This CDR3 has 15 amino acids. Trimming took 6 bases from V and 0 from J; bases not matched to a gene: 5. The CDR3 protein is CASSLGTDSNQPQHF. The CDR3 DNA reads as TGTGCCAGCTCCCTCGGGACAGATAGCAATCAGCCCCAGCATTTT.

The chain carries TRBV7-2 and TRBJ1-1; tentative D call: TRBD1 (5 bases). The CDR3 loop spans 15 amino acids. Trimming stripped 5 bases from V and 0 bases from J, with 13 bases between. Germline CDR1 SGHTA, CDR2 FQGNSA. The CDR3 DNA reads TGTGCCAGCAGCCCCCGGGGGAGGGTGAACACTGAAGCTTTCTTT. The encoded protein is CASSPRGRVNTEAFF.

This clone was seen a single time. This rearrangement joins TRBV7-6 to TRBJ2-1; 14 bases are shared with TRBD2. Germline loops: CDR1 SGHVS, CDR2 FNYEAQ. V gave up 4 bases and J gave up 7 bases; unmatched junction bases: 6. The CDR3 runs to 16 residues. The CDR3 reads CASSWAGTSGSNEQFF. The CDR3 DNA sequence: TGTGCCAGCAGCTGGGCCGGGACTAGCGGGAGTAATGAGCAGTTCTTC.

This clone was recorded only once. This sequence joins TRBV19 and TRBJ2-7, with TRBD1 identical over 10 bases. The CDR3 is 15 residues long. The V and J ends lost 4 bases and 5 bases, in that order; junction bases with no gene match: 8. The germline CDR1 and CDR2 sequences are LNHDA and SQIVND (reference sequence). CDR3 residues: CASSTGDRGMNEQYF. The CDR3 region has the DNA TGTGCCAGTAGTACCGGGGACAGGGGTATGAACGAGCAGTACTTC. The full variable domain, its missing parts supplied by reference TRBV19 and TRBJ2-7, is DGGITQSPKYLFRKEGQNVTLSCEQNLNHDAMYWYRQDPGQGLRLIYYSQIVNDFQKGDIAEGYSVSREKKESFPLTVTSAQKNPTAFYLCASSTGDRGMNEQYFGPGTRLTVT.

The gene calls are TRBV2 and TRBJ2-1; 13 positions agree with TRBD2. Germline V gene data show CDR1 as SNHLY and CDR2 as FYNNEI. Unmatched junction bases numbered 10, after V lost 7 bases and J lost 7 bases. CDR3 length equals 16 residues. CDR3 DNA: TGTGCCAGCATTAGGTGGACTAGCGGGAGTACTAATGAGCAGTTCTTC. Translated: CASIRWTSGSTNEQFF.

J is TRBJ2-2 and V is TRBV10-1; 7 bases map to TRBD2. After removal of 4 bases from V and 3 bases from J, the junction contained 11 bases not matched to a gene. Germline-derived CDR1 and CDR2 are WNHNN and SYGVQD (reference sequence). The CDR3 spans 17 residues. This chain's CDR3 is CASSVIRGRGDTGELFF. CDR3 DNA: TGCGCCAGCAGTGTTATCCGGGGCCGGGGGGACACCGGGGAGCTGTTTTTT.